The TCR beta chain described here comes from a study of blood T cell repertoires in COVID-19. Study summary: Acute and convalescent COVID-19 samples came from the United States, Italy and Spain. PBMCs, B-cell-depleted T cells, or T cells provided the cDNA or gDNA that made up the material.

This clone was seen just once. Germline V gene sequence: CDR1 KGHSH, CDR2 LQKENI. Trimming removed 5 bases from V and 5 bases from J, with 16 bases in between. CDR3 length: 15 residues. Source study methods: For nucleated cells, counts were estimated from reference gene primer amplification. Sequenced by immunoSEQ multiplex PCR; TCRdb stores in-frame clones only, minus some. Clone size and V and J calls were adopted from that table, with D and trimming inferred from the DNA. The sample carries hundreds of thousands of clones, 80% to 85% recorded once. The sample consisted of peripheral blood. The receptor was isolated from a woman of 80 years or more with active or convalescent COVID-19. The genes are TRBV18 and TRBJ1-5; D might be TRBD1 (6 bases). CDR3 bases: TGTGCCAGCTCAGTAGGACAGCCCCGCGATCAGCCCCAGCATTTT. Its protein product is CASSVGQPRDQPQHF.